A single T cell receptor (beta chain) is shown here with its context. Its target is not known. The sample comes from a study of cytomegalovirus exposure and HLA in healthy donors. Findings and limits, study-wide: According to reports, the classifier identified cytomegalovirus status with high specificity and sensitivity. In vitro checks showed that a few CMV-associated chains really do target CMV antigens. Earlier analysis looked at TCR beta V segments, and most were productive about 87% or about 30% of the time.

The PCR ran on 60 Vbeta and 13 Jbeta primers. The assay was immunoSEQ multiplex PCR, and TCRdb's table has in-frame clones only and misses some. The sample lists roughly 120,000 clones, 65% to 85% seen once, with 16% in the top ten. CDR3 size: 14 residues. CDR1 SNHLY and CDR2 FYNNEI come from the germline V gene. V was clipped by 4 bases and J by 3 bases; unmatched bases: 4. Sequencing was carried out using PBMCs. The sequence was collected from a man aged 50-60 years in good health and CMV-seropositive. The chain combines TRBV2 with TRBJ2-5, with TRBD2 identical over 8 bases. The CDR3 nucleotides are TGTGCCAGCAGTGGAACTAGCGGTAAAGAGACCCAGTACTTC. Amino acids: CASSGTSGKETQYF.